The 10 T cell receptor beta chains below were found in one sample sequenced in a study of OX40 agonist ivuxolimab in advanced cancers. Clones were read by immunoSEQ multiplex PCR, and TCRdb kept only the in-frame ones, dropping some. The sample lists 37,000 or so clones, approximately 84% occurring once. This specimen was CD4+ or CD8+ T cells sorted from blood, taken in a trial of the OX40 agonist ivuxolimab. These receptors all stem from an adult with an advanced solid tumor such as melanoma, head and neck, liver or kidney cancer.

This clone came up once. For the CDR3, the DNA is TGTGCCTGGAGTGGGGTCATCGGGGAGCTGTTTTTT. This encodes CAWSGVIGELFF. J is TRBJ2-2 and V is TRBV30, with D uncertain. Trimming left V 1 base short and J 7 bases short, with 7 bases between. The CDR3 consists of 12 residues. In germline, CDR1 is GTSNPN, CDR2 SVGIG (reference sequence). The variable domain in full, completed from reference TRBV30 and TRBJ2-2, reads SQTIHQWPATLVQPVGSPLSLECTVEGTSNPNLYWYRQAAGRGLQLLFYSVGIGQISSEVPQNLSASRPQDRQFILSSKKLLLSDSGFYLCAWSGVIGELFFGEGSRLTVL.

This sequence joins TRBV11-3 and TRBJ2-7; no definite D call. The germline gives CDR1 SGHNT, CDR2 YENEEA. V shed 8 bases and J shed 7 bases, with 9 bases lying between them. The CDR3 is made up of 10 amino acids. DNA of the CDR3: TGTGCCAGCTCCTATAGGGAGCAGTACTTC. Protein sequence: CASSYREQYF. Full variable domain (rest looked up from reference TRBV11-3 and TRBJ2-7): EAGVVQSPRYKIIEKKQPVAFWCNPISGHNTLYWYLQNLGQGPELLIRYENEEAVDDSQLPKDRFSAERLKGVDSTLKIQPAELGDSAVYLCASSYREQYFGPGTRLTVT.

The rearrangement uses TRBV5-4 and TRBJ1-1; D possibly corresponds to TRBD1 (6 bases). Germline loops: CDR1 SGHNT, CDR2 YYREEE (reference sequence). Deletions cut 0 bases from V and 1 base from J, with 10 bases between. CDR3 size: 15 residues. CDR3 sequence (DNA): TGTGCCAGCAGCTTGGAGGGACACAGGAACACTGAAGCTTTCTTT. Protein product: CASSLEGHRNTEAFF. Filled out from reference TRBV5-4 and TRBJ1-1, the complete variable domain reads ETGVTQSPTHLIKTRGQQVTLRCSSQSGHNTVSWYQQALGQGPQFIFQYYREEENGRGNFPPRFSGLQFPNYSSELNVNALELDDSALYLCASSLEGHRNTEAFFGQGTRLTVV.

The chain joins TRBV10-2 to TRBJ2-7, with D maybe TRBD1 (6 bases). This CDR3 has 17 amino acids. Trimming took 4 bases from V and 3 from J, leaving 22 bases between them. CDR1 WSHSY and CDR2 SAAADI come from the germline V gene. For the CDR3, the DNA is TGCGCCAGCAGTGTGGACTTGGTCCAGGGGTCAAACTACGAGCAGTACTTC. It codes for CASSVDLVQGSNYEQYF.

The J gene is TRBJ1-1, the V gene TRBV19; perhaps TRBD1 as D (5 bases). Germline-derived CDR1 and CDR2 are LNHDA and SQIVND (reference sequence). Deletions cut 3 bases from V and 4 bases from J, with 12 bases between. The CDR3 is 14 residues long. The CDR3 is CASSIGGGGTEAFF. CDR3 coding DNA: TGTGCCAGTAGTATTGGCGGGGGAGGCACTGAAGCTTTCTTT. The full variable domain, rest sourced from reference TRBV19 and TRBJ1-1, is DGGITQSPKYLFRKEGQNVTLSCEQNLNHDAMYWYRQDPGQGLRLIYYSQIVNDFQKGDIAEGYSVSREKKESFPLTVTSAQKNPTAFYLCASSIGGGGTEAFFGQGTRLTVV.

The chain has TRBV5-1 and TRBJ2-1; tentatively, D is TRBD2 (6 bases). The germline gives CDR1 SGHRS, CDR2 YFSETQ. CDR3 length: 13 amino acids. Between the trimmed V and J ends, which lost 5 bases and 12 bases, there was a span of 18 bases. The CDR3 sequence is CASRWEVEGRQFF. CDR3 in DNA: TGCGCCAGCAGGTGGGAGGTCGAAGGTCGGCAGTTCTTC.

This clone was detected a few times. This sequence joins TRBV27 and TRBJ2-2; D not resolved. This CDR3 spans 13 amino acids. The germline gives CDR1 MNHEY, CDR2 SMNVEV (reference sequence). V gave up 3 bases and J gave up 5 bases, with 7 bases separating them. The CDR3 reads CASSLGMTGELFF. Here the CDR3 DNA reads TGTGCCAGCAGTTTGGGGATGACCGGGGAGCTGTTTTTT.

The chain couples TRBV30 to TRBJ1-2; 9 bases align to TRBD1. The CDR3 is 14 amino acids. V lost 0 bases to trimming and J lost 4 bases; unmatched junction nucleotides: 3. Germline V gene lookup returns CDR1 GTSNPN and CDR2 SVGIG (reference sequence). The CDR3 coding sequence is TGTGCCTGGAGTGTACAGGGGGCCGTCTATGGCTACACCTTC. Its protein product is CAWSVQGAVYGYTF.

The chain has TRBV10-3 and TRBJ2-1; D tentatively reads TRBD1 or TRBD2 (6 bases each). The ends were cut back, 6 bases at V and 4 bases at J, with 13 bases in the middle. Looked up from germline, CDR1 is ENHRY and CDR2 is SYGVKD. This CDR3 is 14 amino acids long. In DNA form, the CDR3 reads TGTGCCATCAGACGCGGGACACAATACAATGAGCAGTTCTTC. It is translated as CAIRRGTQYNEQFF.

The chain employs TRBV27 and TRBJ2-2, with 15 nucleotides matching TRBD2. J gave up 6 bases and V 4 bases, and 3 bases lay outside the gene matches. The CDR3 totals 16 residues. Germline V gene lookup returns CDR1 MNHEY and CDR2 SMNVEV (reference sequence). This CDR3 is CASSSWTSGGAGELFF. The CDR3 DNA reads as TGTGCCAGCAGTTCTTGGACTAGCGGGGGGGCCGGGGAGCTGTTTTTT.